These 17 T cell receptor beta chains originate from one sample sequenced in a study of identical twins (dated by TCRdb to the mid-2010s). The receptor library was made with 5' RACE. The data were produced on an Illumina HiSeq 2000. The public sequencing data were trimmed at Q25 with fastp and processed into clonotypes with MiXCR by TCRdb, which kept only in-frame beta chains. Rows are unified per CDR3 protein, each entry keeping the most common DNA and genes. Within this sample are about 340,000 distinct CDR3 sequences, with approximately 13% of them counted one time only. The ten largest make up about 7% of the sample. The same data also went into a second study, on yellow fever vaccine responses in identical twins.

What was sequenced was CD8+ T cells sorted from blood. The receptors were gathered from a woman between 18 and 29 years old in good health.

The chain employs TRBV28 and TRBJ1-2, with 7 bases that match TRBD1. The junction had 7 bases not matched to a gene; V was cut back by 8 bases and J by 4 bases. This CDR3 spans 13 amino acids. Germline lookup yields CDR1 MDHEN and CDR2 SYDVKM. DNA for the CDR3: TGTGCCAGCCAGGTACAGGGGACCTATGGCTACACCTTC. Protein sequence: CASQVQGTYGYTF.

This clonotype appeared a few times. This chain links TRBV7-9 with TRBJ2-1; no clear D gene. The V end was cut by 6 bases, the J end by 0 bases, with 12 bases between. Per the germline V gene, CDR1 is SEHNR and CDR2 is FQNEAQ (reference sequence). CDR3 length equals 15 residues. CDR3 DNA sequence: TGTGCCAGCAGATCCTTAGTTTTCTCCTACAATGAGCAGTTCTTC. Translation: CASRSLVFSYNEQFF.

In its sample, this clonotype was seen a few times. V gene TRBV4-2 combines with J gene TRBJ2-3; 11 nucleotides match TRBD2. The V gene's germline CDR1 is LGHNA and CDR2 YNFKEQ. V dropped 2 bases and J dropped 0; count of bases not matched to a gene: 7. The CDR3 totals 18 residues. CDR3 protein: CASSQTHWTSGSTDTQYF. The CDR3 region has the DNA TGTGCCAGCAGCCAAACCCACTGGACTAGCGGGAGCACAGATACGCAGTATTTT.

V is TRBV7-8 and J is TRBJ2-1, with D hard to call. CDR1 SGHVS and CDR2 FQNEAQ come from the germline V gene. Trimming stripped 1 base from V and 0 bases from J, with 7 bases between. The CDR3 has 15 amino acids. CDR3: CASSLEPNSYNEQFF. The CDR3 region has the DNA TGTGCCAGCAGCTTAGAACCCAACTCCTACAATGAGCAGTTCTTC.

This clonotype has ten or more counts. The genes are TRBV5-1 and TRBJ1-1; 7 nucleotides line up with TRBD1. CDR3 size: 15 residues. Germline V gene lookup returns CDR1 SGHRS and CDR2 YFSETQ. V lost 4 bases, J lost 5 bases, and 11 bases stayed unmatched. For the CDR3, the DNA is TGCGCCAGCAGCCCGCCAGACAGGGTCGAAACTGAAGCTTTCTTT. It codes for CASSPPDRVETEAFF.

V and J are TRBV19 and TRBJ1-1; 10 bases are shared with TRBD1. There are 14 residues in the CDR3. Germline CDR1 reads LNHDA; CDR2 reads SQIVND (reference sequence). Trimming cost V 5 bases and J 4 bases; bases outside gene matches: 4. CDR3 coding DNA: TGTGCCAGTAGTCCAGGGACAGGGGCCACTGAAGCTTTCTTT. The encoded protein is CASSPGTGATEAFF.

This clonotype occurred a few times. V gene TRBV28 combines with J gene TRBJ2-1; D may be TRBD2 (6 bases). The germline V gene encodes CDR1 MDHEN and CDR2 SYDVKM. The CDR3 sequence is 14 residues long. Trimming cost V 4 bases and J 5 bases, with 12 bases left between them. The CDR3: CASSYGTGDNEQFF. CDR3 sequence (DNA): TGTGCCAGCAGTTACGGGACTGGCGACAATGAGCAGTTCTTC.

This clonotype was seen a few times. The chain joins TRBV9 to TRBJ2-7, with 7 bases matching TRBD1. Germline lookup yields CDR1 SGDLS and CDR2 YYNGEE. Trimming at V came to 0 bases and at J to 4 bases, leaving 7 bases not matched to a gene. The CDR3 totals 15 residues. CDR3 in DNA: TGTGCCAGCAGCGTAGGAAGCGAGGGGGCTTACGAGCAGTACTTC. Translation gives CASSVGSEGAYEQYF.

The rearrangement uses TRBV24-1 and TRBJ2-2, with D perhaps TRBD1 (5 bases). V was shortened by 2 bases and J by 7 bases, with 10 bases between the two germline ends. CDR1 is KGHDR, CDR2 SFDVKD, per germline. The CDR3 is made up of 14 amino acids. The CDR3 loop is CATSDSQVDGELFF. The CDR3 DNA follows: TGTGCCACCAGTGATTCACAGGTCGACGGGGAGCTGTTTTTT.

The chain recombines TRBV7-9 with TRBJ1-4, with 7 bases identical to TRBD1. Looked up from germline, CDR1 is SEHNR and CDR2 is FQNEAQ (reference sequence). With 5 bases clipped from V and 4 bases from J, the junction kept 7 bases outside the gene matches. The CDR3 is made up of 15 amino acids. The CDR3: CASSPPQGYNEKLFF. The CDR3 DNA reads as TGTGCCAGCAGCCCACCACAGGGGTATAATGAAAAACTGTTTTTT. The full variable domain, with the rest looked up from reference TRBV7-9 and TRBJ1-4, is DTGVSQNPRHKITKRGQNVTFRCDPISEHNRLYWYRQTLGQGPEFLTYFQNEAQLEKSRLLSDRFSAERPKGSFSTLEIQRTEQGDSAMYLCASSPPQGYNEKLFFGSGTQLSVL.

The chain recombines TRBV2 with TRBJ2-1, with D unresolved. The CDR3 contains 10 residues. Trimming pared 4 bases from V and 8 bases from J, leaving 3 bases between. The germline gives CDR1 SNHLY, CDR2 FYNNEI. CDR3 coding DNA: TGTGCCAGCAGTGGGTATGAGCAGTTCTTC. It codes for CASSGYEQFF. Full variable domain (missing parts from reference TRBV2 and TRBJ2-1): EPEVTQTPSHQVTQMGQEVILRCVPISNHLYFYWYRQILGQKVEFLVSFYNNEISEKSEIFDDQFSVERPDGSNFTLKIRSTKLEDSAMYFCASSGYEQFFGPGTRLTVL.

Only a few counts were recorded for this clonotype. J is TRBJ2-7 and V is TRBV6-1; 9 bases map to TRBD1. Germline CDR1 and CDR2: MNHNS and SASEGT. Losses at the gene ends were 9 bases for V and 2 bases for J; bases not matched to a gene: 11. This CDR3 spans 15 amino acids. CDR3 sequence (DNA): TGTGCCAGGGTAATCATCGGGACAGGGCCCTACGAGCAGTACGTC. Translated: CARVIIGTGPYEQYV.

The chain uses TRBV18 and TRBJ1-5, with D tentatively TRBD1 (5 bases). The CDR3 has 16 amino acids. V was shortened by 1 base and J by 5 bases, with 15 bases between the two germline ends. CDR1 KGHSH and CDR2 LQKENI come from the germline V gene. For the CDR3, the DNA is TGTGCCAGCTCACCACAGGGTAGGGGTCGGGATCAGCCCCAGCATTTT. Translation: CASSPQGRGRDQPQHF.

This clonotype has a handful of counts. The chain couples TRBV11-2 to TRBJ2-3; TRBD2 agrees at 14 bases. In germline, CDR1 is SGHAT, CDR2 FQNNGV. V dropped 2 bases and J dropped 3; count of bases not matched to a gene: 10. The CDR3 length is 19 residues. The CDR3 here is CASSLSPGLAGVSTDTQYF. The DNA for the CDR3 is TGTGCCAGCAGCTTATCCCCGGGACTAGCGGGAGTATCTACAGATACGCAGTATTTT. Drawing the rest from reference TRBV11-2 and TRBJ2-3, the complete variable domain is EAGVAQSPRYKIIEKRQSVAFWCNPISGHATLYWYQQILGQGPKLLIQFQNNGVVDDSQLPKDRFSAERLKGVDSTLKIQPAKLEDSAVYLCASSLSPGLAGVSTDTQYFGPGTRLTVL.

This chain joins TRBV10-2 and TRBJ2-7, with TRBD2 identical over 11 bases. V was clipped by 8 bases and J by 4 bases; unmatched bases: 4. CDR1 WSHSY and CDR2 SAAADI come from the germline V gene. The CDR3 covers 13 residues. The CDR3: CASETSGTYEQYF. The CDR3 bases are TGCGCCAGCGAGACTAGCGGGACTTACGAGCAGTACTTC.

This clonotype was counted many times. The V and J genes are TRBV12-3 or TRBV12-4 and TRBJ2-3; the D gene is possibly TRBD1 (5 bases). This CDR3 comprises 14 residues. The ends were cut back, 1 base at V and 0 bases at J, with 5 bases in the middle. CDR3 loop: CASSLGTSTDTQYF. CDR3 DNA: TGTGCCAGCAGTTTAGGGACAAGCACAGATACGCAGTATTTT.

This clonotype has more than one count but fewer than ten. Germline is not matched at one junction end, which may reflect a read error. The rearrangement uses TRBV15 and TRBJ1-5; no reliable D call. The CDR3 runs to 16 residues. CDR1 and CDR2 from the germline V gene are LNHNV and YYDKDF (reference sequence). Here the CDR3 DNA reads TGTGCCACCAGCAGAGATCGTGCGGGGATCAATCAGGCCCAGCATTTT. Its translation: CATSRDRAGINQAQHF.